This TCR beta chain is from a study of neurological immune-mediated disorders. Synthesis of cDNA was accomplished via 5'RACE employing 10-nucleotide random UMIs. TCRdb passed the 5' RACE reads through MiXCR, listing each CDR3 protein once. The sample includes about 52,000 distinct CDR3 sequences, less than 4% of them seen just once. In this sample, this clonotype turned up many times. The clonotype comes from a man aged 55 to 69 with multiple sclerosis. Sequences were obtained from PBMCs.

CDR3 DNA sequence: TGCGCCAGCAGCGCGGGACCGCCCGTAGAGACCCAGTACTTC. Encoded protein: CASSAGPPVETQYF. The chain joins TRBV5-1 to TRBJ2-5; a weak D match, TRBD2 (6 bases). CDR3 length equals 14 residues. Germline CDR1 SGHRS, CDR2 YFSETQ. V gave up 4 bases and J gave up 4 bases, with 14 bases separating them.